Presented here are 3 T cell receptor beta chains from one specimen sequenced in a study of T cell repertoires in cytomegalovirus infection. MiXCR, applied by TCRdb to the reads, yields one record per CDR3 protein. This sample carries roughly 730,000 distinct CDR3 sequences, around 31% of them seen once, and the ten largest clones take 15% to 20%. These TCRs are of unknown antigen specificity. The material sequenced was cultured PBMCs, taken from culture after CMV antigen stimulation. These receptors were collected from a human donor in good health (CMV status not recorded). Some clones in this sample may be carry-over from other donors' samples.

The table lists this clonotype with a few counts. V and J are TRBV10-3 and TRBJ2-7; D perhaps matches TRBD2 (7 bases). CDR1 and CDR2 (germline): ENHRY, SYGVKD. The CDR3 is made up of 14 amino acids. With 5 bases removed from V and 5 bases from J, the gap between germline ends came to 16 bases. CDR3 DNA sequence: TGTGCCATCAGTTGGGGGGGGGCCCAAGACGAGCAGTACTTC. As protein: CAISWGGAQDEQYF.

This clonotype was seen ten or more times. The CDR3 loop is CASSPQSTDTQYF. In DNA, the CDR3 is TGTGCCAGCAGCCCACAGAGCACAGATACGCAGTATTTT. This rearrangement joins TRBV28 to TRBJ2-3; D is unresolved. This CDR3 spans 13 amino acids. Trimming left V 6 bases short and J 0 bases short, with 7 bases between. Germline values: CDR1 MDHEN, CDR2 SYDVKM. Full variable domain (outside the CDR3, taken from reference TRBV28 and TRBJ2-3): DVKVTQSSRYLVKRTGEKVFLECVQDMDHENMFWYRQDPGLGLRLIYFSYDVKMKEKGDIPEGYSVSREKKERFSLILESASTNQTSMYLCASSPQSTDTQYFGPGTRLTVL.

This clonotype has more than one count but fewer than ten. Here the CDR3 reads CASSLGFSVAYEQYF. The CDR3 DNA follows: TGTGCCAGCAGCTTAGGGTTTTCGGTCGCCTACGAGCAGTACTTC. The gene calls are TRBV11-2 and TRBJ2-7; D is undetermined. The V and J ends lost 1 base and 2 bases respectively, with 12 bases between them. The CDR3 runs to 15 residues. The germline V gene has CDR1 SGHAT and CDR2 FQNNGV.